Listed here are 19 T cell receptor beta chains from one sample, sequenced in a study of T-cell memory formation after mild COVID-19. MiXCR, run by TCRdb on the 5' RACE reads, gives a single entry per CDR3 protein. This table holds fewer than 200,000 distinct CDR3 sequences, 20% to 25% found once. The sample was PBMCs or a T cell subset sorted from them (not recorded which). The receptors derive from an adult woman who had mild COVID-19 (a few samples of this study predate the infection). Cell type and time point are not known.

This clonotype was seen a few times. In DNA, the CDR3 is TGCAGTGCTAGAGATCTCCCAGTCACCGGGGAGCTGTTTTTT. This sequence encodes CSARDLPVTGELFF. The chain uses TRBV20-1 and TRBJ2-2; D gene uncertain. Trimming left V 0 bases short and J 4 bases short, with 9 bases between. The CDR3 totals 14 residues. Germline CDR1 DFQATT, CDR2 SNEGSKA (reference sequence).

The rearrangement joins TRBV5-1 to TRBJ2-1; D remains ambiguous. The V gene's germline CDR1 is SGHRS and CDR2 YFSETQ. The CDR3 length is 16 residues. Trimming cost V 3 bases and J 0 bases, with 13 bases left between them. The CDR3 is CASSSFHKGSYNEQFF. For the CDR3, the DNA is TGCGCCAGCAGCTCCTTCCATAAAGGCTCCTACAATGAGCAGTTCTTC.

The chain employs TRBV9 and TRBJ2-2; maybe TRBD2 (7 bases). The V gene lost 0 bases and the J gene lost 1 base, with 13 bases spanning the gap. Per germline, CDR1 SGDLS and CDR2 YYNGEE. This CDR3 contains 17 residues. In DNA form, the CDR3 reads TGTGCCAGCAGCGTAGGGGGGGGCAGATTGAACACCGGGGAGCTGTTTTTT. It yields the protein CASSVGGGRLNTGELFF.

The rearrangement links TRBV6-6 to TRBJ2-1; 8 bases are a match to TRBD2. This CDR3 has 12 residues. Looked up from germline, CDR1 is MNHNY and CDR2 is SVGAGI (reference sequence). V shed 4 bases and J 15 bases; nucleotides not matched to a gene: 8. The CDR3: CASSSTGTRLFF. CDR3 nucleotide sequence: TGTGCCAGCAGTTCGACCGGGACTAGGCTGTTCTTC.

This clonotype turned up a few times. The chain carries TRBV5-1 and TRBJ1-6; a possible D gene is TRBD1 (5 bases). There are 14 residues in the CDR3. The germline gives CDR1 SGHRS, CDR2 YFSETQ. V was pared by 5 bases and J by 8 bases, with 14 bases between. The DNA for the CDR3 is TGCGCCAGCAGTGCCGGGACCGAGGATTCACCCCTCCACTTT. This gives the protein CASSAGTEDSPLHF.

The chain joins TRBV6-2 or TRBV6-3 to TRBJ2-3; TRBD1 matches at 8 bases. CDR3 length: 16 residues. Trimming cost V 6 bases and J 5 bases; bases outside gene matches: 13. Per the germline V gene, CDR1 is MNHEY and CDR2 is SVGEGT. The DNA for the CDR3 is TGTGCCAGCAGACGTACTGGACAGGGATCCGGAGATACGCAGTATTTT. Its translation: CASRRTGQGSGDTQYF.

This clonotype was seen more than once but under ten times. The V and J genes are TRBV4-3 and TRBJ2-7; D is ambiguous. CDR1 is LGHNA, CDR2 YSLEER, per germline. CDR3 length: 14 residues. Deletions cut 3 bases from V and 3 bases from J, with 12 bases between. The chain's CDR3 is CASSQDLGYYEQYF. The CDR3 DNA follows: TGCGCCAGCAGCCAGGATCTAGGGTACTACGAGCAGTACTTC.

This chain connects TRBV27 to TRBJ2-7; D unclear. Deletions cut 3 bases from V and 4 bases from J, with 10 bases between. The CDR3 has 13 amino acids. The V gene's germline CDR1 is MNHEY and CDR2 SMNVEV (reference sequence). In DNA, the CDR3 is TGTGCCAGCAGTTTTGGTCAGAAATACGAGCAGTACTTC. Translated: CASSFGQKYEQYF.

The CDR3 sequence: CSVATGTENGYTF. The DNA of the CDR3 is TGCAGCGTTGCTACTGGGACAGAGAATGGCTACACCTTC. The chain uses TRBV29-1 and TRBJ1-2; 7 bases line up with TRBD1. The CDR3 totals 13 residues. The V gene's germline CDR1 is SQVTM and CDR2 ANQGSEA. The ends lost 4 bases at V and 6 bases at J; junction bases unmatched: 8. The variable domain in full, completed from reference TRBV29-1 and TRBJ1-2, reads SAVISQKPSRDICQRGTSLTIQCQVDSQVTMMFWYRQQPGQSLTLIATANQGSEATYESGFVIDKFPISRPNLTFSTLTVSNMSPEDSSIYLCSVATGTENGYTFGSGTRLTVV.

V usage is TRBV7-2 and J usage is TRBJ2-2; the D gene is possibly TRBD2 (5 bases). The CDR3 consists of 17 residues. The germline V gene encodes CDR1 SGHTA and CDR2 FQGNSA. The germline V and J ends were trimmed by 3 bases and 3 bases, with 17 bases remaining between them. CDR3 DNA: TGTGCCAGCAGCTTCATTTACTGGACCGGGGACACCGGGGAGCTGTTTTTT. Amino acids: CASSFIYWTGDTGELFF.

The gene calls are TRBV12-3 or TRBV12-4 and TRBJ1-1; D perhaps matches TRBD1 (5 bases). CDR3 size: 15 residues. Deletions cut 3 bases from V and 4 bases from J, with 15 bases between. CDR3 in amino acids: CASSFSPGGVTEAFF. CDR3 DNA sequence: TGTGCCAGCAGTTTTTCTCCGGGAGGGGTCACTGAAGCTTTCTTT.

This clonotype was seen more than once but under ten times. V gene TRBV12-3 or TRBV12-4 combines with J gene TRBJ2-6; D not resolved. The V and J ends lost 5 bases and 1 base respectively, with 3 bases between them. The CDR3 has 13 residues. The CDR3 DNA is TGTGCCAGCAGTGCTTCTGGGGCCAACGTCCTGACTTTC. Its protein is CASSASGANVLTF.

This clonotype was found a few times. The chain employs TRBV12-3 or TRBV12-4 and TRBJ1-2; 7 bases map to TRBD1. The J segment lost 4 bases and the V segment lost 5 bases, leaving 13 bases of the junction unmatched. The CDR3 sequence is 16 residues long. This CDR3 is CASSRIGEGATYGYTF. The CDR3 DNA sequence: TGTGCCAGCAGTCGTATCGGAGAGGGGGCTACCTATGGCTACACCTTC.

The chain combines TRBV12-3 or TRBV12-4 with TRBJ2-7; 7 bases match TRBD2. J gave up 5 bases and V 3 bases, and 7 bases lay outside the gene matches. The CDR3 totals 14 residues. CDR3 nucleotides: TGTGCCAGCAGTTTGGTGACTAGCATCCACGAGCAGTACTTC. It is translated as CASSLVTSIHEQYF.

This clonotype has a handful of counts. The gene calls are TRBV11-2 and TRBJ2-7; the match to TRBD2 covers 9 bases. The CDR3 runs 20 residues. CDR1 and CDR2 from the germline V gene are SGHAT and FQNNGV. V lost 5 bases to trimming and J lost 2 bases; unmatched junction nucleotides: 22. CDR3 loop: CASSLTATSGAPTYPYEQYF. CDR3 bases: TGTGCCAGCAGCCTAACCGCGACTAGCGGCGCTCCGACCTACCCCTACGAGCAGTACTTC.

The chain employs TRBV12-3 or TRBV12-4 and TRBJ1-3; no reliable D call. Trimming took 8 bases from V and 0 from J, leaving 11 bases between them. CDR3 length equals 14 residues. This CDR3 reads CASLGRASGNTIYF. CDR3 DNA: TGTGCCAGCCTCGGAAGAGCCTCTGGAAACACCATATATTTT.

This clonotype was picked up a small number of times. The V call is TRBV5-1, the J call TRBJ2-1; D possibly uses TRBD1 or TRBD2 (5 bases each). The CDR3 covers 14 residues. Germline lookup yields CDR1 SGHRS and CDR2 YFSETQ. The germline V and J ends were trimmed by 2 bases and 6 bases, with 12 bases remaining between them. CDR3 DNA sequence: TGCGCCAGCAGCTTCAGAGGGACGACCAATGAGCAGTTCTTC. Protein product: CASSFRGTTNEQFF.

This chain connects TRBV9 to TRBJ2-3; D call uncertain. Trimming stripped 4 bases from V and 2 bases from J, with 17 bases between. Germline CDR1 and CDR2: SGDLS and YYNGEE. The CDR3 covers 16 residues. The CDR3 loop reads CASSPRPAGDTDTQYF. The CDR3 DNA is TGTGCCAGCAGCCCCAGGCCGGCAGGCGACACAGATACGCAGTATTTT.

Written as DNA, the CDR3 is TGTGCCAGCAGTGATCGGACAGGGTTGGACTATGGCTACACCTTC. Translation gives CASSDRTGLDYGYTF. The chain combines TRBV25-1 with TRBJ1-2; 8 bases align to TRBD1. The V gene end was trimmed by 3 bases and the J gene end by 3 bases; junction bases not matched to a gene: 6. Per the germline V gene, CDR1 is MGHDK and CDR2 is SYGVNS. CDR3 length: 15 amino acids.